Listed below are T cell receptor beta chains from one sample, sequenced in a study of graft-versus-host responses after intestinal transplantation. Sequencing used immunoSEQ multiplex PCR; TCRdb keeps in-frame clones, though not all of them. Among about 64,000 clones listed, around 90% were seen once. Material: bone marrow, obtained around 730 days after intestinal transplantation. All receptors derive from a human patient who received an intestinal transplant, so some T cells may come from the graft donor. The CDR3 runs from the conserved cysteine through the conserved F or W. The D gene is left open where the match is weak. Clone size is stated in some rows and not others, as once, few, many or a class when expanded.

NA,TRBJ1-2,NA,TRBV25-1,CASRMGDSYGYTF
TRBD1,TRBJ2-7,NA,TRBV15,CATSRDVGTVYEQYF
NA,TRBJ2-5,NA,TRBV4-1,CASSQIQRAVDPAETQYF
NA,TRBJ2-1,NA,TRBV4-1,CASSQGRGNEQFF
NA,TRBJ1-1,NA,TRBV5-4,CASSLDRSLEAFF
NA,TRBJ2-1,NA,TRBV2,CASSPGGEQFF
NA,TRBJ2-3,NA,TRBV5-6,CASSFEGGGSTDTQYF
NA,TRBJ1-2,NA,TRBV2,CASTDGVLDYGYTF
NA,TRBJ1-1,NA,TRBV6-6,CASSYSGGTEAFF
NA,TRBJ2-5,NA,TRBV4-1,CASSQQETQYF
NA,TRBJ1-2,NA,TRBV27,CASRGKGGYTF
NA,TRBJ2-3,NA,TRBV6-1,CASSFSAYTDTQYF
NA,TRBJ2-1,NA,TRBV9,CASSAAWRSEQFF
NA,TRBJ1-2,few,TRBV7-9,CASSSVDGFGTF
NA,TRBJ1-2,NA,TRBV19,CASSPAIDYGYTF
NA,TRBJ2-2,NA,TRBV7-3,CASSLLAGELFF
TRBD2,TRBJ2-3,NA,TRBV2,CASSRGTSGGGISTDTQYF
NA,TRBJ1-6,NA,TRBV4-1,CASSQVANSPLHF
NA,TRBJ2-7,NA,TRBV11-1,CASSLGPGRDEQYF
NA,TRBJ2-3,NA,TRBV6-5,CASSFIWGGDTQYF
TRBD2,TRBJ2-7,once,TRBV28,CASSFLAGGIYEQYF
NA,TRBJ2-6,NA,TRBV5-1,CASSFRVGSGANVLTF
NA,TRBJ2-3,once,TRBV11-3,CASSLGLVPDTQYF
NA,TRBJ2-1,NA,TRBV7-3,CASSPDSSYNEQFF
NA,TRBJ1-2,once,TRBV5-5,CASSQEDWGPGYGYTF
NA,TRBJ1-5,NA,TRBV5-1,CASSTGTDSNQPQHF
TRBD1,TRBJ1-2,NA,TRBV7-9,CASSRQGGGGGYTF
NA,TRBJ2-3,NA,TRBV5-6,CASSYYREGTDTQYF
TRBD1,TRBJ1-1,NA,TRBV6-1,CAISESTGAAAEAFF
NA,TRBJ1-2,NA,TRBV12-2,CASSGNTYYGYTF
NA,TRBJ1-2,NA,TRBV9,CASSGGVRYGYTF
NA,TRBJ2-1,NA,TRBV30,CALNSQSTHNEQFF
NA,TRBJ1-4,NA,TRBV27,CASSFGQGEKLFF
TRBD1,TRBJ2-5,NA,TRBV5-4,CASSFQQGRETQYF
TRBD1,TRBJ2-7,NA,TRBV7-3,CASSFLGQGGEQYF
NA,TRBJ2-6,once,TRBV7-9,CASSLAGSTGANVLTF
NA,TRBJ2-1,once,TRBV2,CASSEALGVYNEQFF
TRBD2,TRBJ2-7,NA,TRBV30,CALTAGVAYEQYF
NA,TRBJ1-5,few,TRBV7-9,CASSKINQPQHF
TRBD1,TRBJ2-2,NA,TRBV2,CASSARGLTGELFF
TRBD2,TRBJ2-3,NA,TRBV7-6,CASSSSSGESDTQYF
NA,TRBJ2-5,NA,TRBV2,CASSEKTMYQETQYF
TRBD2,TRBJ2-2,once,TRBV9,CASSVGGGGTGELFF
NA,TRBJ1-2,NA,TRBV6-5,CASRNTARVSGYTF
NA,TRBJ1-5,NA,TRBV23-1,CASSQSRANQPQHF
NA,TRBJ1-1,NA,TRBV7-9,CASSLALGSGPEAFF
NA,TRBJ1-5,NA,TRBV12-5,CASGFSLGGNNQPQHF
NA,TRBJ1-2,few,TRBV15,CATSRDGGSRYGYTF
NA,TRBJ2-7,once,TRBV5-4,CASSTSSYEQYF
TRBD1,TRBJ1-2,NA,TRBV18,CASSPDPDRVYGYTF
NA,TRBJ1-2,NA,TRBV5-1,CASSLDGGADYGYTF
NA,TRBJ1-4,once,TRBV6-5,CASSYPGADEKLFF
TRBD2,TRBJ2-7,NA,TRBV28,CASSYRTSGSFVYEQYF
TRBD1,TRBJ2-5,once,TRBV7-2,CASSPDRVGVRTQYF